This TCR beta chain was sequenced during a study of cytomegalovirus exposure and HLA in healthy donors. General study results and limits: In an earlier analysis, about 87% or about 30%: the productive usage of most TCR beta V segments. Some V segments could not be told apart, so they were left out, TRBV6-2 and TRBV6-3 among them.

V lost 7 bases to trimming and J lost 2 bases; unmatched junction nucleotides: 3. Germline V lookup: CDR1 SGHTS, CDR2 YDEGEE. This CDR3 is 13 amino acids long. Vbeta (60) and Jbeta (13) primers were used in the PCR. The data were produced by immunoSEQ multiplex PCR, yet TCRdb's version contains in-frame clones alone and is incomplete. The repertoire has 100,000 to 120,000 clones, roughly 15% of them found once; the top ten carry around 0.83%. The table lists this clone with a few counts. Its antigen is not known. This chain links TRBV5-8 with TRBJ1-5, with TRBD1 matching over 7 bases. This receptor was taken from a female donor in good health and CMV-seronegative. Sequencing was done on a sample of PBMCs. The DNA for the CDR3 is TGTGCCAGCGGGGGGACAGGCAATCAGCCCCAGCATTTT. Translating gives CASGGTGNQPQHF.